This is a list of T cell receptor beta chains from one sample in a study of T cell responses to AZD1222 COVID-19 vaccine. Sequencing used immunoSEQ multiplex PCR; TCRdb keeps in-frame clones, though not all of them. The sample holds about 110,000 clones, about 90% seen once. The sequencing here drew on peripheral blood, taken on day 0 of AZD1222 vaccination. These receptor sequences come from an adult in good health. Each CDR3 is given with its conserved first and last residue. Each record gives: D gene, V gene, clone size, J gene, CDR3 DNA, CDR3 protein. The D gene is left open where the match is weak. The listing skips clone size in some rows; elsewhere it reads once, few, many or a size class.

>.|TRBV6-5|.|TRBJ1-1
TGTGCCAGCAGTTACTCGATCGGGGTGGTTCAGACTGAAGCTTTCTTT
CASSYSIGVVQTEAFF
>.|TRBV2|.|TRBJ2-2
TGTGCCAGCAGTGGGTTTACCGGGGAGCTGTTTTTT
CASSGFTGELFF
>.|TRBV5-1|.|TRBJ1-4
TGCGCCAGCAGCTTGCTCGTGGGCGAAAAACTGTTTTTT
CASSLLVGEKLFF
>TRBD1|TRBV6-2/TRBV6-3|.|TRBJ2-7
TGTGCCAGCAGTGGATTCGGGACAGTATCGTACGAGCAGTACTTC
CASSGFGTVSYEQYF
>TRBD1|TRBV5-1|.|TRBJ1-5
TGCGCCAGCAGCCCTGCATCCGGGACAGGGGATCAGCCCCAGCATTTT
CASSPASGTGDQPQHF
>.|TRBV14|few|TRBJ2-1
TGTGCCAGCAGCCCCCGAGGCTCCTACAATGAGCAGTTCTTC
CASSPRGSYNEQFF
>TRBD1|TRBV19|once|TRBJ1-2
TGTGCCAGCACCCCTGGAGGGGACCGGGACAGGGCCAACTATGGCTACACCTTC
CASTPGGDRDRANYGYTF
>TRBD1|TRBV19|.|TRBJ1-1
TGTGCCAGTAGTAGCCTAGACAGGGGAGTAGGAGCTTTCTTT
CASSSLDRGVGAFF
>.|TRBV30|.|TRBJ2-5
TGTGCCTGGAGTGTAGCCCCTCGGGGCACCCAGTACTTC
CAWSVAPRGTQYF
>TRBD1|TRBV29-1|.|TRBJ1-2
TGCAGCGCCATGACAGGGACGCACTATGGCTACACCTTC
CSAMTGTHYGYTF
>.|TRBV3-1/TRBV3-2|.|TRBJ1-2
TGTGCCAGCAGCCAAGGGTTGGGCGAAGGCTACACCTTC
CASSQGLGEGYTF
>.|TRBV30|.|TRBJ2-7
TGTGCCTGGACAGGGGTATACGAGCAGTACTTC
CAWTGVYEQYF
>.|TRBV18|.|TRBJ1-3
TGTGCCAGCTCACCACTCTCCAGGGGAGCTGGAAACACCATATATTTT
CASSPLSRGAGNTIYF
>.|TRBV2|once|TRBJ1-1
TGTGCCAGCAGTCCACTCGTGTCCTCCGGGACGAAAGCTTTCTTT
CASSPLVSSGTKAFF
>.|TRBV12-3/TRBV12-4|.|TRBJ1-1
TGTGCCAGTAAGCGGAGGACTGAAGCTTTCTTT
CASKRRTEAFF
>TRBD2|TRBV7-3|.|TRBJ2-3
TGTGCCAGCAGCTGGCTCGCGACTAGCGGGGATAGCACAGATACGCAGTATTTT
CASSWLATSGDSTDTQYF
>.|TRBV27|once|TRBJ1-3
TGTGCCAGCAGTAGCTCCGGGGGCATCTCTGGAAACACCATATATTTT
CASSSSGGISGNTIYF
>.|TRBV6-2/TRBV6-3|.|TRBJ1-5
TGTGCCAGCAGCCAACAGAATAGCAATCAGCCCCAGCATTTT
CASSQQNSNQPQHF
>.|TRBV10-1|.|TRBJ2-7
TGCGCCAGCAGTGAGCCGGGACAAGCCGCCTACGAGCAGTACTTC
CASSEPGQAAYEQYF
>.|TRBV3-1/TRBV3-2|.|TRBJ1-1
TGTGCCAGCAGCCAAGGGTACACTGAAGCTTTCTTT
CASSQGYTEAFF
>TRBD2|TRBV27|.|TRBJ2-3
TGTGCCAGCAGCCGACTAGCGGGGGCGCCCCGCACAGATACGCAGTATTTT
CASSRLAGAPRTDTQYF
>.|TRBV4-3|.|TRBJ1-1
TGCGCCAGCAGCCAACAGGGAGGTCGGACTGAAGCTTTCTTT
CASSQQGGRTEAFF
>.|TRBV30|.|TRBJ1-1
TGTGCCTGGAGCAGACAGTGGGGGGGGACTGAAGCTTTCTTT
CAWSRQWGGTEAFF
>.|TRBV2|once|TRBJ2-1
TGTGCCAGCAGAGAAATGGATGAGCAGTTCTTC
CASREMDEQFF
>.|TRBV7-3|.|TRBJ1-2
TGTGCCAGCAGCCCCCAGCACAGGGACGGCTACACCTTC
CASSPQHRDGYTF
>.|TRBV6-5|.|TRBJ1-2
TGTGCCAGCAGTTACTCAGACACCCGGGACTATGGCTACACCTTC
CASSYSDTRDYGYTF
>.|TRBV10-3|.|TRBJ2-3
TGTGCCATCAGTGAGTCTAGGGGCGCAGGGGATACGCAGTATTTT
CAISESRGAGDTQYF
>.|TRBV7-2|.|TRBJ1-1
TGTGCCAGCAGCTTAGCGGGACACAACACTGAAGCTTTCTTT
CASSLAGHNTEAFF
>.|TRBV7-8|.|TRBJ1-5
TGTGCCAGCAGCTTAGGGAGAAGGAGCAATCAGCCCCAGCATTTT
CASSLGRRSNQPQHF
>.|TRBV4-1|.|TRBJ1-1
TGCGCCAGCAGCCAAGGGGTAGCGCTGAACACTGAAGCTTTCTTT
CASSQGVALNTEAFF
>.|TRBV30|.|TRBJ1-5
TGTGCCTGGAGTGGGGGAGGCAATCAGCCCCAGCATTTT
CAWSGGGNQPQHF
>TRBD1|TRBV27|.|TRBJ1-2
TGTGCCAGCAGACGGACAGGGGGAAACTATGGCTACACCTTC
CASRRTGGNYGYTF
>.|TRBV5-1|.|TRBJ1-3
TGCGCCAGCAGCTCCTACGGCCAACTACAGTCCGCTTCTGGAAACACCATATATTTT
CASSSYGQLQSASGNTIYF
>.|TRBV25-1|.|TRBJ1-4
TGTGCCAGCAGTGAAGGAATAGAAAAACTGTTTTTT
CASSEGIEKLFF
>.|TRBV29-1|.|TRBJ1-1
TGCAGCGCAGGAGCAGGGGCCATGAACACTGAAGCTTTCTTT
CSAGAGAMNTEAFF
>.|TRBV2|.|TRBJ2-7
TGTGCCAGCAGTGAATTACCGCCGGGGACAAGCTACGAGCAGTACTTC
CASSELPPGTSYEQYF
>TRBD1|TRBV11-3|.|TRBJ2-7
TGTGCCAGCAGCTCGCAAGGACAGGGAGCCTACGAGCAGTACTTC
CASSSQGQGAYEQYF
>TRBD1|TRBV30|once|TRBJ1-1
TGTGCCTGGGGACGGACAGGGCGCACTGAAGCTTTCTTT
CAWGRTGRTEAFF
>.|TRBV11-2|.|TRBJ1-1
TGTGCCAGCAGCTTAGTTGAAAGTGAAGCTTTCTTT
CASSLVESEAFF
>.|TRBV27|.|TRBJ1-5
TGTGCCAGCAGATCCACCCAATTGAGTAGCAATCAGCCCCAGCATTTT
CASRSTQLSSNQPQHF
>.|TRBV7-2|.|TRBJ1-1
TGTGCCAGCAGCTTACGGTTTGCAGGGGCAGGAACTGAAGCTTTCTTT
CASSLRFAGAGTEAFF
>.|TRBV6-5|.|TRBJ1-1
TGTGCCAGCAGTTACTCAGGGCGGGACACTGAAGCTTTCTTT
CASSYSGRDTEAFF
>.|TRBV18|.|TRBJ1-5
TGTGCCAGCTCACCACAGAGGGAGGGTCAGCCCCAGCATTTT
CASSPQREGQPQHF
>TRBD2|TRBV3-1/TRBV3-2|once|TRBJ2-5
TGTGCCAGCAGCCTTATGGCGGGGAGGGAAGAGACCCAGTACTTC
CASSLMAGREETQYF
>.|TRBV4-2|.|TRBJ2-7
TGTGCCAGCAGCCAAGATCGACAGGCCCCCGACGAGCAGTACTTC
CASSQDRQAPDEQYF
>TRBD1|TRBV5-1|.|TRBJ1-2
TGCGCCAGCAGCCCACAGGGGGCAAAAGGTGGCTACACCTTC
CASSPQGAKGGYTF
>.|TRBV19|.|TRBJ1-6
TGTGCCAGTAGTATTGCCGTTCTGAATTCACCCCTCCACTTT
CASSIAVLNSPLHF
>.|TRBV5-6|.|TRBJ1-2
TGTGCCAGCAGTTTCGACAGATATTTTACCTTC
CASSFDRYFTF
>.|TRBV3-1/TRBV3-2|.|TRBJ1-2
TGTGCCAGCAGCCAAGGGGGGTTTGATGGCTACACCTTC
CASSQGGFDGYTF
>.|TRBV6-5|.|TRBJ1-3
TGTGCCAGCAGTTACTCCGGGGGGGGAAACACCATATATTTT
CASSYSGGGNTIYF
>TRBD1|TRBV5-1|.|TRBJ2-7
TGCGCCAGCAACGAGAGGACAGGGATCTACGAGCAGTACTTC
CASNERTGIYEQYF
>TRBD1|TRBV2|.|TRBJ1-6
TGTGCCAGCAGTGACGAGACAGGGAGATCACCCCTCCACTTT
CASSDETGRSPLHF
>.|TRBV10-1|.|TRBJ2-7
TGCGCCAGCAGTGAGTGGGCAGCCGAGGTCGACGAGCAGTACTTC
CASSEWAAEVDEQYF
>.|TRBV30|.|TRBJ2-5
TGTGCCTGGAGTGTAAATAGTGAGACCCAGTACTTC
CAWSVNSETQYF